Listed here are 15 T cell receptor beta chains from one sample, sequenced in a study of control samples from healthy donors and cancer patients. The protocol was immunoSEQ multiplex PCR, while the TCRdb copy is restricted to in-frame clones and leaves out a portion. The sample shows some 120,000 clones, 75% to 95% of them seen only once. The sequencing input was blood. The receptor set was obtained from a man younger than 35 in good health.

The V gene is TRBV11-2, the J gene TRBJ2-2; the D gene is possibly TRBD1 (6 bases). V was clipped by 5 bases and J by 6 bases, with 13 bases between them. CDR3 size: 14 residues. Germline CDR1 reads SGHAT; CDR2 reads FQNNGV. The CDR3 region is CASSPDRYAGELFF. The CDR3 DNA follows: TGTGCCAGCAGCCCGGACAGATACGCCGGGGAGCTGTTTTTT.

The rearrangement uses TRBV11-2 and TRBJ2-1; D gene uncertain. From germline, CDR1 is SGHAT and CDR2 FQNNGV. Trimming shortened V by 6 bases and J by 10 bases, and 10 bases separated the two germline ends. CDR3 length: 11 amino acids. The CDR3 sequence: CASSLDGEQFF. The CDR3 nucleotides are TGTGCCAGCAGTTTGGACGGGGAGCAGTTCTTC.

The chain employs TRBV5-1 and TRBJ2-7; 8 bases agree with TRBD2. With 0 bases clipped from V and 2 bases from J, the junction kept 4 bases outside the gene matches. The CDR3 consists of 15 residues. CDR1 SGHRS and CDR2 YFSETQ come from the germline V gene. The CDR3 reads CASSLVVGGAYEQYF. The DNA of the CDR3 is TGCGCCAGCAGCTTGGTGGTCGGGGGGGCCTACGAGCAGTACTTC.

Only one count was recorded for this clone. The chain is built from TRBV5-1 and TRBJ2-7, with TRBD1 matching 10 bases. The ends lost 2 bases at V and 3 bases at J; junction bases unmatched: 5. The CDR3 contains 15 residues. Germline CDR1 reads SGHRS; CDR2 reads YFSETQ. The CDR3 protein is CASSLLDRGSYEQYF. CDR3 coding DNA: TGCGCCAGCAGCTTACTGGACAGGGGGAGCTACGAGCAGTACTTC.

A single count supports this clone. This sample includes further DNA sequences coding for the same CDR3. The rearrangement joins TRBV28 to TRBJ2-5; D uncertain. This CDR3 has 13 residues. The V and J ends lost 2 bases and 5 bases respectively, with 9 bases between them. Per the germline V gene, CDR1 is MDHEN and CDR2 is SYDVKM. CDR3 sequence: CASSLLVGETQYF. CDR3 bases: TGTGCCAGCAGTTTACTTGTTGGGGAGACCCAGTACTTC. Complete variable domain (other parts from reference TRBV28 and TRBJ2-5): DVKVTQSSRYLVKRTGEKVFLECVQDMDHENMFWYRQDPGLGLRLIYFSYDVKMKEKGDIPEGYSVSREKKERFSLILESASTNQTSMYLCASSLLVGETQYFGPGTRLLVL.

J is TRBJ2-5 and V is TRBV30, with no clear D. Trimming took 5 bases from V and 1 from J, leaving 5 bases between them. The CDR3 is 11 amino acids. The germline gives CDR1 GTSNPN, CDR2 SVGIG (reference sequence). The CDR3: CAWERQETQYF. The CDR3 bases are TGTGCCTGGGAACGCCAAGAGACCCAGTACTTC.

The rearrangement joins TRBV10-1 to TRBJ1-4; 11 bases map to TRBD1. CDR3 length: 16 amino acids. V dropped 2 bases and J dropped 8; count of bases not matched to a gene: 7. Germline V gene data show CDR1 as WNHNN and CDR2 as SYGVQD (reference sequence). The CDR3 nucleotides read TGCGCCAGCAGTGAGCCACCGGGACAGGGGGACGAAAAACTGTTTTTT. Encoded protein: CASSEPPGQGDEKLFF.

This rearrangement joins TRBV19 to TRBJ2-5; 7 bases align to TRBD1. The CDR3 spans 13 residues. Germline V gene sequence: CDR1 LNHDA, CDR2 SQIVND (reference sequence). With V trimmed by 7 bases and J by 1 base, 3 bases remained unmatched. DNA for the CDR3: TGTGCCAGTACCCGGGACAGCCAAGAGACCCAGTACTTC. Translated, it gives CASTRDSQETQYF.

The chain links TRBV11-2 to TRBJ2-3, with D possibly being TRBD2 (6 bases). The ends were cut back, 4 bases at V and 5 bases at J, with 10 bases in the middle. The length of the CDR3 is 13 residues. Per germline, CDR1 SGHAT and CDR2 FQNNGV. CDR3 in DNA: TGTGCCAGCAGCTCCCCCGGGAGAGATACGCAGTATTTT. Translated: CASSSPGRDTQYF.

With respect to this clone: Other DNA sequences in this specimen translate into the identical CDR3. V is TRBV27 and J is TRBJ2-7, with 7 bases lining up with TRBD1. This CDR3 is built from 13 residues. Germline V CDR1 and CDR2: MNHEY, SMNVEV (reference sequence). The J segment lost 3 bases and the V segment lost 3 bases, leaving 2 bases of the junction unmatched. The CDR3 bases are TGTGCCAGCAGTTTGACAGGGAGCTACGAGCAGTACTTC. Amino acid sequence: CASSLTGSYEQYF.

The chain combines TRBV18 with TRBJ1-1; no reliable D call. Germline CDR1 is KGHSH and CDR2 is LQKENI. The CDR3 spans 14 residues. V was cut by 0 bases and J by 7 bases, with 12 bases left in between. For the CDR3, the DNA is TGTGCCAGCTCACCACCGGGTAGTTGGGGTGAAGCTTTCTTT. Translated: CASSPPGSWGEAFF.

V gene TRBV25-1 combines with J gene TRBJ1-1; D gene uncertain. The CDR3 length is 15 residues. Trimming shortened V by 2 bases and J by 1 base, and 11 bases separated the two germline ends. Germline V gives CDR1 MGHDK, CDR2 SYGVNS. The CDR3 DNA is TGTGCCAGCAGTGAAGACTTCCGAGGGAACACTGAAGCTTTCTTT. Amino acids: CASSEDFRGNTEAFF.

As DNA, the CDR3 is TGTGCCAGCAATACCGGGATCATTCCGTATTTT. Protein sequence: CASNTGIIPYF. The V gene is TRBV2, the J gene TRBJ2-3, with D maybe TRBD2 (5 bases). Germline CDR1 SNHLY, CDR2 FYNNEI. V lost 7 bases and J lost 14, with 16 bases in between. The CDR3 totals 11 residues.

Only a few counts were recorded for this clone. The CDR3 here is CASSQGQAGSTDEQYF. The CDR3 nucleotides are TGCGCCAGCAGCCAGGGGCAAGCGGGTTCAACTGACGAGCAGTACTTC. J is TRBJ2-7 and V is TRBV4-1; a possible D gene is TRBD2 (6 bases). The CDR3 is made up of 16 amino acids. The V and J ends lost 3 bases and 5 bases respectively, with 20 bases between them. Germline CDR1 and CDR2: MGHRA and YSYEKL.

This rearrangement joins TRBV6-1 to TRBJ2-1, with D maybe TRBD2 (6 bases). V was pared by 1 base and J by 6 bases, with 10 bases between. Germline V gives CDR1 MNHNS, CDR2 SASEGT. The CDR3 has 14 residues. CDR3 in amino acids: CASSEVGGTNEQFF. CDR3 sequence (DNA): TGTGCCAGCAGTGAAGTGGGGGGAACCAATGAGCAGTTCTTC.